The clone carrying this T cell receptor beta chain was seen a handful of times. The antigen remains undetermined. This sample was included in a study of T cell repertoires in cytomegalovirus infection. The overall study: The study used recently identified HLA-C-restricted and well-studied HLA-B-restricted CMV epitopes. Indications of both CMV infection and matching HLA type were provided by public TCR beta signatures.

TCRdb fed the reads into MiXCR, producing one record per CDR3 protein. The profile shows tens of thousands of distinct CDR3 sequences, roughly 20% of them singletons. Points from the study as a whole: The cumulative frequency of public TCR beta families identified carriers of CMV plus the relevant HLA. CMV-specific HLA-C-restricted TCR beta clonotypes dominated the ex vivo response.

Germline assignment: CDR1 SGHTA and CDR2 FQGNSA. V was trimmed by 3 bases and J by 6 bases, leaving 6 bases between them. This CDR3 comprises 12 residues. The chain employs TRBV7-2 and TRBJ1-5; D is undetermined. Here the sequenced sample was CD8+ T cells from cultured PBMCs, taken from culture after CMV antigen stimulation. This clonotype originated in a human donor in good health (CMV status not recorded). Some clones in this sample may be carry-over from other donors' samples. As DNA, the CDR3 is TGTGCCAGCAGCTTTCCGGGTCAGCCCCAGCATTTT. Amino acids: CASSFPGQPQHF.